This T cell receptor beta chain came from a study of monozygotic twins with inflammatory bowel disease. TCRdb reprocessed the 5' RACE reads, keeping one entry per CDR3 protein, no DNA. Its clone listing holds about 380,000 distinct CDR3 sequences. On this clonotype itself: Its antigen is unidentified.

Each donor had 2.5 to 3 ml of blood drawn. Study findings and constraints: IBD patients carried less diverse TCRbeta repertoires (inverse Simpson) than healthy co-twins.

Per the germline V gene, CDR1 is SQVTM and CDR2 is ANQGSEA. The CDR3 sequence is 15 residues long. This sequence originates from a human donor with ulcerative colitis or Crohn's disease, or a healthy co-twin of an affected twin (not recorded which). Sequencing used blood. The chain carries TRBV29-1 and TRBJ2-3; TCRdb outputs TRBD2, but without DNA this stays unchecked. The CDR3 spells CSALTSGGFIDTQYF.